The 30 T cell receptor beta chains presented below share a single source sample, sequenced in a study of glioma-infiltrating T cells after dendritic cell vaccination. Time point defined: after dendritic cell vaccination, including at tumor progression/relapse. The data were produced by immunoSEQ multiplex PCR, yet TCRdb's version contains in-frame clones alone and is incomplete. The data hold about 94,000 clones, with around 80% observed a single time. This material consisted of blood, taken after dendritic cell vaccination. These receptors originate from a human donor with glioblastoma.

The DNA for the CDR3 is TGTGCCAGCAGCTTAGTAGGGGTAAGCACAGATACGCAGTATTTT. Encoded protein: CASSLVGVSTDTQYF. The rearrangement joins TRBV11-2 to TRBJ2-3, with a weak D call TRBD1 (5 bases). The CDR3 covers 15 residues. The germline V gene encodes CDR1 SGHAT and CDR2 FQNNGV. Between the trimmed V and J ends, which lost 1 base and 0 bases, there was a span of 8 bases.

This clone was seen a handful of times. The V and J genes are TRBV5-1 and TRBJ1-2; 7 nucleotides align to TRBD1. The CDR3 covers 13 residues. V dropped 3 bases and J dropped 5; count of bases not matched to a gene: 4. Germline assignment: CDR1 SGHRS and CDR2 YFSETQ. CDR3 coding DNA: TGCGCCAGCAGCTGGGACAGCCTTTATGGCTACACCTTC. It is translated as CASSWDSLYGYTF.

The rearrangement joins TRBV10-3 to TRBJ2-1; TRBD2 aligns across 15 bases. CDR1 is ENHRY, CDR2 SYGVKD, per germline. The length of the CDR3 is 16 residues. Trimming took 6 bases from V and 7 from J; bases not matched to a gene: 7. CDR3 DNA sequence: TGTGCCATCAGGGACGGGACTAGCGGGAGGCAGAATGAGCAGTTCTTC. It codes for CAIRDGTSGRQNEQFF.

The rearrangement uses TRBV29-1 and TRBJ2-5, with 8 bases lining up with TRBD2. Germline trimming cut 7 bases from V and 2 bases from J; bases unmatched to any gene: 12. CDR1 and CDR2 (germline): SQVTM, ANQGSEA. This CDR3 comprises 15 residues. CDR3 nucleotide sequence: TGCAGCGCTACCCCGTCTACTAGCGGACAAGAGACCCAGTACTTC. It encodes CSATPSTSGQETQYF.

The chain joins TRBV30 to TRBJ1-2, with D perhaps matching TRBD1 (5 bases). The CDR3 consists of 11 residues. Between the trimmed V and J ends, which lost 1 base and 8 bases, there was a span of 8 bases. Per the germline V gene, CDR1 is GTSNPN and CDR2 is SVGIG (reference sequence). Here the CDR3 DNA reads TGTGCCTGGAGTGCGGGGGGGGGCTACACCTTC. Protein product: CAWSAGGGYTF.

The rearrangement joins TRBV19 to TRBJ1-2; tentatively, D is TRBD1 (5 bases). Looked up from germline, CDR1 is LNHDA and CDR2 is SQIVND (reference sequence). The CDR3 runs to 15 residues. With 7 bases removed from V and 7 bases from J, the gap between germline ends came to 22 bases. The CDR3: CASIRRGGFALGYTF. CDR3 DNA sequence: TGTGCCAGTATCCGACGGGGGGGGTTCGCTCTTGGCTACACCTTC.

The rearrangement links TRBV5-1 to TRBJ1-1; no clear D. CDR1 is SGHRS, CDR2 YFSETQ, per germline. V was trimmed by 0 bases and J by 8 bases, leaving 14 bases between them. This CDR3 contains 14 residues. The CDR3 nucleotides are TGCGCCAGCAGCTTGGACCCAGGCCCCACCGAAGCTTTCTTT. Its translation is CASSLDPGPTEAFF.

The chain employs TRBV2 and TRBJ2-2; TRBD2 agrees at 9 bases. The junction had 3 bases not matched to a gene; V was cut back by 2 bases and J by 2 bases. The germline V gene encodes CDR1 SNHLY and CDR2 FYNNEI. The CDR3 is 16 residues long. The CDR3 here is CASSEQAGGNTGELFF. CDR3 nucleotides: TGTGCCAGCAGTGAACAAGCGGGGGGCAACACCGGGGAGCTGTTTTTT. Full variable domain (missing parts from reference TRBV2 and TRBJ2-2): EPEVTQTPSHQVTQMGQEVILRCVPISNHLYFYWYRQILGQKVEFLVSFYNNEISEKSEIFDDQFSVERPDGSNFTLKIRSTKLEDSAMYFCASSEQAGGNTGELFFGEGSRLTVL.

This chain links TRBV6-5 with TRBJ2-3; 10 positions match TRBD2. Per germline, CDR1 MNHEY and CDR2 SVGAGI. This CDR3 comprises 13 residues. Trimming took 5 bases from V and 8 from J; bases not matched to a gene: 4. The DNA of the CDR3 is TGTGCCAGCAGTGACCGGACTAGCGGTACGCAGTATTTT. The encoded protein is CASSDRTSGTQYF.

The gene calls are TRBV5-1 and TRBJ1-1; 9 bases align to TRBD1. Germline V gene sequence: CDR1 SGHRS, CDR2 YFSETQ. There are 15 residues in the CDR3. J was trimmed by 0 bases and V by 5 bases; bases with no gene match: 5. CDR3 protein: CASSPTGGLNTEAFF. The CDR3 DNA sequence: TGCGCCAGCAGTCCTACAGGGGGCCTGAACACTGAAGCTTTCTTT.

The CDR3, as DNA: TGCGCCAGCAGCGCGGGGGCGGGAGTATACAATGAGCAGTTCTTC. It codes for CASSAGAGVYNEQFF. V gene TRBV5-1 combines with J gene TRBJ2-1; possibly TRBD2 for D (7 bases). From germline, CDR1 is SGHRS and CDR2 YFSETQ. The CDR3 is 15 residues long. V was cut by 4 bases and J by 4 bases, with 15 bases left in between.

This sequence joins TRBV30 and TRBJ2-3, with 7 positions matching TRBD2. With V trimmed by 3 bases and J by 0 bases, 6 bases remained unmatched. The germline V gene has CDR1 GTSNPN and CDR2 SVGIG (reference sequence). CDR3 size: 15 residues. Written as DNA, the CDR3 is TGTGCCTGGAGAGTGGGGGGGACTAGCACAGATACGCAGTATTTT. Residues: CAWRVGGTSTDTQYF. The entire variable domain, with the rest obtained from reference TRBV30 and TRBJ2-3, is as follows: SQTIHQWPATLVQPVGSPLSLECTVEGTSNPNLYWYRQAAGRGLQLLFYSVGIGQISSEVPQNLSASRPQDRQFILSSKKLLLSDSGFYLCAWRVGGTSTDTQYFGPGTRLTVL.

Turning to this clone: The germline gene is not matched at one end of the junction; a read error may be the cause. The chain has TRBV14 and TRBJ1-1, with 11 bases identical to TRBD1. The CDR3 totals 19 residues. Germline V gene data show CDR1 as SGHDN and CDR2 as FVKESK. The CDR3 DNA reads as TGTGCCAGCAGTCAAGGTGTTCGGACAGGGGGCTTGCGTGGGACTGAAGCTTTCTTT. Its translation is CASSQGVRTGGLRGTEAFF.

CDR3 sequence reads: CASRWTSGILGELFF. The CDR3 coding sequence is TGTGCCAGCAGATGGACTAGCGGGATTCTCGGGGAGCTGTTTTTT. The J gene is TRBJ2-2, the V gene TRBV28, with 12 bases matching TRBD2. The V gene end was trimmed by 6 bases and the J gene end by 7 bases; junction bases not matched to a gene: 6. The CDR3 has 15 amino acids. From germline, CDR1 is MDHEN and CDR2 SYDVKM.

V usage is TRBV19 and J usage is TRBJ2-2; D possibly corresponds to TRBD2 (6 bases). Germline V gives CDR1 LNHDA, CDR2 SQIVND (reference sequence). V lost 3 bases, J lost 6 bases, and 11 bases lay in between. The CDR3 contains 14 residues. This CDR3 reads CASSIGGLPGELFF. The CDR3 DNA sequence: TGTGCCAGTAGTATCGGAGGGCTCCCCGGGGAGCTGTTTTTT. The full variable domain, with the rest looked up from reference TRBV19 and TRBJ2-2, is DGGITQSPKYLFRKEGQNVTLSCEQNLNHDAMYWYRQDPGQGLRLIYYSQIVNDFQKGDIAEGYSVSREKKESFPLTVTSAQKNPTAFYLCASSIGGLPGELFFGEGSRLTVL.

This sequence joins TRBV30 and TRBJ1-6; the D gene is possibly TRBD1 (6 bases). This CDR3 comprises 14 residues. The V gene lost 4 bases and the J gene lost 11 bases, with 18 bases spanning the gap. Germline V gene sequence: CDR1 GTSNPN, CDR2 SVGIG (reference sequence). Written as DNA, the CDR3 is TGTGCCTGGACCATCGTGGCAGGGGATCCACCCCTCCACTTT. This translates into CAWTIVAGDPPLHF.

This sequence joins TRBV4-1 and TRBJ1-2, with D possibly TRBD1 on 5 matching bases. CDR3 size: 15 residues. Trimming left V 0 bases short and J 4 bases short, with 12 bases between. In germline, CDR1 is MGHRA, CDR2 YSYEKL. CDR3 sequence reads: CASSQDGQGGYGYTF. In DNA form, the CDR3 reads TGCGCCAGCAGCCAAGATGGGCAGGGAGGCTATGGCTACACCTTC.

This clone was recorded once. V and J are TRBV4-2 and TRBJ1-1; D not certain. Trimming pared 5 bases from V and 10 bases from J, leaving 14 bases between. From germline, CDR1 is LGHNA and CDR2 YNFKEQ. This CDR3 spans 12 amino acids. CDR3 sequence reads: CASSEARVAAFF. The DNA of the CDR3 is TGTGCCAGCAGCGAAGCGAGAGTTGCAGCTTTCTTT.

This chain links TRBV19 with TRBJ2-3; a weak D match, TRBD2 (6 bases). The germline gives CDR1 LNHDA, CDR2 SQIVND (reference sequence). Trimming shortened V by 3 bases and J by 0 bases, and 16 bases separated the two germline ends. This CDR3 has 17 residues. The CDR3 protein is CASSIGSGVESTDTQYF. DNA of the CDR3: TGTGCCAGTAGTATCGGGTCGGGGGTTGAGAGCACAGATACGCAGTATTTT.

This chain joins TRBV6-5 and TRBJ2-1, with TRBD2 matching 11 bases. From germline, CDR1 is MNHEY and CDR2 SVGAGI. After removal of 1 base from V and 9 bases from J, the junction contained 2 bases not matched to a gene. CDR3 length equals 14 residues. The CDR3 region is CASSYLAGGGEQFF. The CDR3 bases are TGTGCCAGCAGTTACTTAGCGGGGGGGGGTGAGCAGTTCTTC.

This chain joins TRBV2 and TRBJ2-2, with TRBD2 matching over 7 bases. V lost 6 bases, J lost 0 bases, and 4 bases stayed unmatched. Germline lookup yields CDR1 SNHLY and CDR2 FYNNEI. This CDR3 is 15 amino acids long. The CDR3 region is CASRAGTTNTGELFF. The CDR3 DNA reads TGTGCCAGCAGGGCCGGGACTACGAACACCGGGGAGCTGTTTTTT.

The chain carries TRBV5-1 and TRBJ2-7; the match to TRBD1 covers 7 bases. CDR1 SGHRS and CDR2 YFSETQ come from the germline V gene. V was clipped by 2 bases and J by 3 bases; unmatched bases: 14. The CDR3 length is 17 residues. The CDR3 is CASSFLPSTGIRYEQYF. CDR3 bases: TGCGCCAGCAGCTTTCTACCCTCGACAGGGATCCGCTACGAGCAGTACTTC.

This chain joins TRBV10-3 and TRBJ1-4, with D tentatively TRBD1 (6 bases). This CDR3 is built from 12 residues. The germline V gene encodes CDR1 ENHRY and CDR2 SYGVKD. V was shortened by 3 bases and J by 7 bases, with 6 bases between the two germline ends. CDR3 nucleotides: TGTGCCATCAGTGAAGGGGGTGAAAAACTGTTTTTT. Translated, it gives CAISEGGEKLFF.

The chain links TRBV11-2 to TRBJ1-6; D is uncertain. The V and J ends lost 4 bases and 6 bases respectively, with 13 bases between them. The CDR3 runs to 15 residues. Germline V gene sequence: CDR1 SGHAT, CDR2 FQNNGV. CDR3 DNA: TGTGCCAGCAGCTGGAGGGAGTGGGGTAATTCACCCCTCCACTTT. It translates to CASSWREWGNSPLHF.

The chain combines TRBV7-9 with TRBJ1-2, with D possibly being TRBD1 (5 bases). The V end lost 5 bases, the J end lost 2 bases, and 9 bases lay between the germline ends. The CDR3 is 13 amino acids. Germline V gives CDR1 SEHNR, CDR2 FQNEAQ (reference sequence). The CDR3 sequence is CASSTGLNYGYTF. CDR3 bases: TGTGCCAGCAGCACAGGACTAAACTATGGCTACACCTTC.

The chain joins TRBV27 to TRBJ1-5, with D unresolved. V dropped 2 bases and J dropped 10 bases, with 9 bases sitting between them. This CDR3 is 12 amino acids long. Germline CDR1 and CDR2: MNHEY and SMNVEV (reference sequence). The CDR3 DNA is TGTGCCAGCAGTTTAATTGGAGGTCCCCAGCATTTT. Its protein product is CASSLIGGPQHF.

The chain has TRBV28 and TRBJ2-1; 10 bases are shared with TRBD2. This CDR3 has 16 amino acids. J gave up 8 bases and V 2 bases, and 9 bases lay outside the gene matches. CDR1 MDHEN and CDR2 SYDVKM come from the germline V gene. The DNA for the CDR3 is TGTGCCAGCAGTTTACCGTCTAGCGGGAGAGGCGATGAGCAGTTCTTC. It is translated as CASSLPSSGRGDEQFF.

The CDR3 DNA is TGCGCCAGCAGCCCAGGACTAGCGGGGGGGCGTTCGTCAGATACGCAGTATTTT. Translation gives CASSPGLAGGRSSDTQYF. This rearrangement joins TRBV5-1 to TRBJ2-3, with 15 bases matching TRBD2. V was pared by 4 bases and J by 4 bases, with 10 bases of the junction left unmatched. Per the germline V gene, CDR1 is SGHRS and CDR2 is YFSETQ. The CDR3 has 18 residues.

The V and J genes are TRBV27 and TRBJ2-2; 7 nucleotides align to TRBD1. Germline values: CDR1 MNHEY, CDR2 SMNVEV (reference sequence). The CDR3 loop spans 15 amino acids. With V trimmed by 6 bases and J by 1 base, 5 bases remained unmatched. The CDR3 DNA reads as TGTGCCAGCAGGCAAGGGACAGTGAACACCGGGGAGCTGTTTTTT. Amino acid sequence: CASRQGTVNTGELFF.

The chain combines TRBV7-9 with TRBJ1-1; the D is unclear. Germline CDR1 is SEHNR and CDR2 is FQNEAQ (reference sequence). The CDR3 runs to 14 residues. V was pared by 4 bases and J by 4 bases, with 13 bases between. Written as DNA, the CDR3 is TGTGCCAGCAGCTCCCTATTCCCGGGCACTGAAGCTTTCTTT. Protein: CASSSLFPGTEAFF.